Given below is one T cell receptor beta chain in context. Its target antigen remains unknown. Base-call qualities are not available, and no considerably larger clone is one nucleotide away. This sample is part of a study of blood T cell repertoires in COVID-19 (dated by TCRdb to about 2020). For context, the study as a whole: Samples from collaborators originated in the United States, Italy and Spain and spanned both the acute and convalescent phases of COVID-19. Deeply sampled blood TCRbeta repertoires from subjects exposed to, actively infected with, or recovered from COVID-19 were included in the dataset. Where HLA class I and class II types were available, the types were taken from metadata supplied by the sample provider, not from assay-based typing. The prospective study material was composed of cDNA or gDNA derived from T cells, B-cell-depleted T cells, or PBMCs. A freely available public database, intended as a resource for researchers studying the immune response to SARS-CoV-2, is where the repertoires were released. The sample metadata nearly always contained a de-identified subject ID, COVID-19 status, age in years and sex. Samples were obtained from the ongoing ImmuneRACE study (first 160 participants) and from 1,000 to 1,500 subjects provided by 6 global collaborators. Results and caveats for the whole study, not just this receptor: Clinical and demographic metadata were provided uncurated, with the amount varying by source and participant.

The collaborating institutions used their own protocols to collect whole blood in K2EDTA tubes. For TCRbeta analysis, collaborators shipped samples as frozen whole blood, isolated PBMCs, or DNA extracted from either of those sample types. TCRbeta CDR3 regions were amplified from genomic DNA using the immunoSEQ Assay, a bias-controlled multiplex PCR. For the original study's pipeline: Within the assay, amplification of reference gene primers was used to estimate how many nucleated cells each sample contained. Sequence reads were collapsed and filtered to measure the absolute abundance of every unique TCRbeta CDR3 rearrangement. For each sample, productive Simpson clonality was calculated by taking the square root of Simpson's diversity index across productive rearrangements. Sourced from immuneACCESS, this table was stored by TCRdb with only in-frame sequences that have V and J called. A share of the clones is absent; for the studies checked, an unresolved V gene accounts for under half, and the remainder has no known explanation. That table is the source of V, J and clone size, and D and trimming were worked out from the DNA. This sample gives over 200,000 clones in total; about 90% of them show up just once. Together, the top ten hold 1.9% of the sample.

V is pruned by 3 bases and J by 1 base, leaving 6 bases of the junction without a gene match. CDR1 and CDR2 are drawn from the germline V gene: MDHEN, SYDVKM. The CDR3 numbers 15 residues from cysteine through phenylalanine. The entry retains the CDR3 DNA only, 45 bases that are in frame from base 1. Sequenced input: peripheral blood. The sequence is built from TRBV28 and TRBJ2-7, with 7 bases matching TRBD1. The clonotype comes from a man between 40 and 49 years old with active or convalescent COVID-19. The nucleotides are TGTGCCAGCAGTTTCCCGACAGGGTCATCCTACGAGCAGTACTTC. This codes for CASSFPTGSSYEQYF.